Each of the 25 T cell receptor beta chains below was sequenced from the same sample in a study of blood T cells in healthy people across ages (dated by TCRdb to the mid-2010s). Preparation of the library involved 5' RACE. Instrument on record: Illumina HiSeq 2500. The second PCR ran for about 7 to 11 cycles and used a J-beta primer mix along with a sample-barcoded 5' primer. TCRdb trimmed public reads at Q25 via fastp, called clones via MiXCR and kept in-frame beta chains. Rows with a matching CDR3 protein are joined into one entry that keeps the most common DNA and genes. The sample has roughly 930,000 distinct CDR3 sequences on record, roughly 48% of them singletons. The ten largest clones take up roughly 12% of the sample. Input material: blood. Receptor source: a man aged 25 to 40 in good health.

This clonotype has only a few counts. V gene TRBV11-2 combines with J gene TRBJ2-6; D may correspond to TRBD1 or TRBD2 (5 bases each). This CDR3 contains 17 residues. V gave up 2 bases and J gave up 1 base, with 12 bases separating them. CDR1 and CDR2 (germline): SGHAT, FQNNGV. The CDR3 DNA reads TGTGCCAGCAGCTTAATTCAGGGACCTTCTGGGGCCAACGTCCTGACTTTC. This gives the protein CASSLIQGPSGANVLTF.

The CDR3 loop reads CSAQPVAGGKPDTQYF. CDR3 bases: TGCAGTGCCCAACCAGTAGCGGGGGGCAAGCCGGATACGCAGTATTTT. The V gene is TRBV20-1, the J gene TRBJ2-3; 10 positions match TRBD2. The CDR3 has 16 amino acids. Germline trimming cut 6 bases from V and 6 bases from J; bases unmatched to any gene: 15. Germline lookup yields CDR1 DFQATT and CDR2 SNEGSKA (reference sequence).

Regarding this clonotype: A read error may account for a junction end that differs from germline. This chain uses TRBV9 with TRBJ1-1; TRBD1 might be the D (5 bases). Germline V gene data show CDR1 as SGDLS and CDR2 as YYNGEE. This CDR3 is built from 16 residues. This chain's CDR3 is CASSVDALWGNAEAFF. The CDR3, as DNA: TGTGCCAGCAGCGTAGATGCTTTGTGGGGGAACGCTGAAGCTTTCTTT.

J is TRBJ2-1 and V is TRBV9, with 9 bases aligning to TRBD1. CDR3 length: 14 amino acids. The V and J ends lost 6 bases and 14 bases, in that order; junction bases with no gene match: 15. In germline, CDR1 is SGDLS, CDR2 YYNGEE. The CDR3 sequence is CASNPGQGGSVEFF. As DNA, the CDR3 is TGTGCCAGCAACCCGGGACAGGGAGGTTCGGTGGAGTTCTTC.

This clonotype was counted only a few times. The chain carries TRBV12-3 or TRBV12-4 and TRBJ2-1; D not resolved. Trimming pared 9 bases from V and 8 bases from J, leaving 20 bases between. The CDR3 length is 14 residues. The CDR3 loop is CASSTTFDGDEQFF. As DNA, the CDR3 is TGTGCCAGTAGCACGACTTTTGACGGCGATGAGCAGTTCTTC.

CDR3 loop: CASSFLGQTNYGYTF. The CDR3 coding sequence is TGCGCCAGCAGCTTCTTGGGGCAGACCAACTATGGCTACACCTTC. The chain has TRBV5-1 and TRBJ1-2, with a tentative D call TRBD1 (5 bases). This CDR3 has 15 amino acids. V lost 2 bases and J 2 bases, leaving 13 bases between the germline ends. Germline V gives CDR1 SGHRS, CDR2 YFSETQ.

The gene calls are TRBV29-1 and TRBJ2-1, with TRBD1 matching 7 bases. V lost 0 bases and J lost 1; bases outside the gene matches: 0. The germline gives CDR1 SQVTM, CDR2 ANQGSEA. CDR3 length: 14 residues. CDR3 nucleotides: TGCAGCGTTGAAGACAGGGGGTCCTACAATGAGCAGTTCTTC. Protein: CSVEDRGSYNEQFF.

The chain joins TRBV6-2 or TRBV6-3 to TRBJ2-1; TRBD1 aligns across 7 bases. The CDR3 has 17 residues. CDR1 and CDR2 from the germline V gene are MNHEY and SVGEGT. V dropped 2 bases and J dropped 7; count of bases not matched to a gene: 14. The CDR3 DNA reads as TGTGCCAGCAGTTACCGCCGACTAACTTCGGACAGGAATGAGCAGTTCTTC. Translated: CASSYRRLTSDRNEQFF.

This clonotype was seen more than once but under ten times. This chain joins TRBV6-6 and TRBJ1-5; D is perhaps TRBD1 (6 bases). Germline V CDR1 and CDR2: MNHNY, SVGAGI (reference sequence). The CDR3 is 13 amino acids. Trimming shortened V by 0 bases and J by 9 bases, and 9 bases separated the two germline ends. CDR3 sequence reads: CASSYSEGVPQHF. The CDR3 DNA reads TGTGCCAGCAGTTACTCTGAGGGGGTGCCCCAGCATTTT.

The V call is TRBV29-1, the J call TRBJ2-3; no clear D gene. This CDR3 spans 12 amino acids. Germline loops: CDR1 SQVTM, CDR2 ANQGSEA. V was trimmed by 6 bases and J by 6 bases, leaving 13 bases between them. As DNA, the CDR3 is TGCAGCGTCGACGACCCCACGGATACGCAGTATTTT. Its protein is CSVDDPTDTQYF.

The chain carries TRBV6-5 and TRBJ2-3; D might be TRBD1 or TRBD2, each matching 6 bases. The length of the CDR3 is 16 residues. Germline-derived CDR1 and CDR2 are MNHEY and SVGAGI. V was trimmed by 2 bases and J by 0 bases, leaving 12 bases between them. The CDR3 is CASSYGGLTSTDTQYF. The DNA for the CDR3 is TGTGCCAGCAGTTACGGGGGGCTAACAAGCACAGATACGCAGTATTTT.

This clonotype came up a few times. The chain carries TRBV4-1 and TRBJ2-6, with 8 positions matching TRBD1. Per germline, CDR1 MGHRA and CDR2 YSYEKL. Trimming cost V 0 bases and J 0 bases; bases outside gene matches: 1. The length of the CDR3 is 17 residues. The chain's CDR3 is CASSQDDRGSGANVLTF. CDR3 nucleotide sequence: TGCGCCAGCAGCCAAGATGACAGGGGCTCTGGGGCCAACGTCCTGACTTTC.

This clonotype was seen a handful of times. The rearrangement joins TRBV12-3 or TRBV12-4 to TRBJ1-6; no clear D. The CDR3 length is 15 residues. Trimming removed 7 bases from V and 0 bases from J, with 10 bases in between. CDR3 nucleotide sequence: TGTGCCAGCAAAGAAGGGAGCTCCTATAATTCACCCCTCCACTTT. It is translated as CASKEGSSYNSPLHF.

The chain combines TRBV9 with TRBJ2-4; no reliable D call. The J call may be wrong; the DNA end is better matched by TRBJ2-7. The CDR3 length is 13 residues. Looked up from germline, CDR1 is SGDLS and CDR2 is YYNGEE. The CDR3 is CASSPTPDYEQYF. CDR3 in DNA: TGTGCCAGCAGCCCAACGCCCGACTACGAGCAGTACTTC.

The gene calls are TRBV28 and TRBJ1-2; 7 nucleotides align to TRBD1. The CDR3 loop spans 13 amino acids. CDR1 and CDR2 (germline): MDHEN, SYDVKM. V lost 8 bases to trimming and J lost 10 bases; unmatched junction nucleotides: 13. CDR3 in amino acids: CASRPTGMSDYTF. CDR3 DNA: TGTGCCAGCCGCCCGACAGGGATGAGTGACTACACCTTC.

V is TRBV4-3 and J is TRBJ2-2, with 8 bases matching TRBD1. The V gene end was trimmed by 1 base and the J gene end by 4 bases; junction bases not matched to a gene: 5. There are 16 residues in the CDR3. The germline CDR1 and CDR2 sequences are LGHNA and YSLEER. The CDR3 spells CASSQASGGLTGELFF. The CDR3 DNA reads TGCGCCAGCAGCCAAGCATCAGGGGGCCTCACCGGGGAGCTGTTTTTT.

The chain employs TRBV11-3 and TRBJ2-7, with a weak D call TRBD1 (6 bases). The germline V and J ends were trimmed by 5 bases and 7 bases, with 12 bases remaining between them. From germline, CDR1 is SGHNT and CDR2 YENEEA. The CDR3 sequence is 12 residues long. The CDR3 is CASSRTEGEQYF. In DNA form, the CDR3 reads TGTGCCAGCAGCCGGACAGAGGGTGAGCAGTACTTC.

The chain uses TRBV11-2 and TRBJ1-2; 8 bases map to TRBD1. The V gene's germline CDR1 is SGHAT and CDR2 FQNNGV. J was trimmed by 3 bases and V by 4 bases; bases with no gene match: 13. CDR3 size: 17 residues. CDR3 sequence reads: CASSSIGTGGSDYGYTF. The CDR3 coding sequence is TGTGCCAGCAGCTCGATTGGGACAGGAGGGAGCGACTATGGCTACACCTTC.

Notes on this clonotype: With a much larger clone just one base away, this may be a read error. The gene calls are TRBV4-2 and TRBJ2-7, with unresolved D. Trimming took 0 bases from V and 6 from J, leaving 9 bases between them. The CDR3 extends over 13 amino acids. Germline CDR1 is LGHNA and CDR2 is YNFKEQ. The DNA for the CDR3 is TGTGCCAGCAGCCAAGATTCTCGGACCGAGCAGTACTTC. Translated: CASSQDSRTEQYF.

This clonotype occurred once. At one end, the junction sequence differs from germline, possibly due to a read error. The gene calls are TRBV4-2 and TRBJ2-1, with 7 bases identical to TRBD2. This CDR3 spans 16 amino acids. Germline assignment: CDR1 LGHNA and CDR2 YNFKEQ. Here the CDR3 reads CASSMGLPSSYNEQLF. The CDR3, as DNA: TGTGCCAGCAGCATGGGACTACCTAGCTCCTACAATGAGCAGCTCTTC.

The gene calls are TRBV10-3 and TRBJ2-2; D not resolved. This CDR3 contains 14 residues. Germline CDR1 ENHRY, CDR2 SYGVKD. V dropped 6 bases and J dropped 1 base, with 9 bases sitting between them. CDR3 protein: CAISPELNTGELFF. CDR3 bases: TGTGCCATCAGCCCGGAATTGAACACCGGGGAGCTGTTTTTT.

This chain connects TRBV20-1 to TRBJ2-1; 11 nucleotides agree with TRBD2. The CDR3 runs 16 residues. V trimming: 4 bases; J trimming: 3 bases; junction bases outside the gene matches: 8. Germline assignment: CDR1 DFQATT and CDR2 SNEGSKA (reference sequence). CDR3 region: CSAKHSGGAHYNEQFF. In DNA form, the CDR3 reads TGCAGTGCTAAGCATAGCGGGGGGGCTCACTACAATGAGCAGTTCTTC.

This clonotype was counted only a few times. V gene TRBV27 combines with J gene TRBJ2-5, with a tentative D call TRBD2 (5 bases). Germline V gives CDR1 MNHEY, CDR2 SMNVEV (reference sequence). V gave up 0 bases and J gave up 11 bases, with 19 bases separating them. CDR3 size: 15 residues. The CDR3 is CASSLSFTRRGGQYF. CDR3 nucleotides: TGTGCCAGCAGTTTATCGTTCACCCGGAGAGGCGGGCAGTACTTC.

The V gene is TRBV5-1, the J gene TRBJ1-1; 9 bases line up with TRBD1. CDR3 size: 17 residues. The V and J ends lost 2 bases and 1 base, in that order; junction bases with no gene match: 9. Per germline, CDR1 SGHRS and CDR2 YFSETQ. For the CDR3, the DNA is TGCGCCAGCAGCTTCCAACTGACGGGACAGGGGAACACTGAAGCTTTCTTT. Translating gives CASSFQLTGQGNTEAFF.

The V gene is TRBV14, the J gene TRBJ2-5, with 7 bases lining up with TRBD1. The end of the DNA is better explained by TRBJ2-7, so the J call may be wrong. Per germline, CDR1 SGHDN and CDR2 FVKESK. This CDR3 spans 15 amino acids. The CDR3 loop reads CASSRPGGMMYEQYF. In DNA, the CDR3 is TGTGCCAGCAGCCGCCCAGGGGGTATGATGTACGAGCAGTACTTC.